This is a list of T cell receptor beta chains from one sample in a study of blood T cell repertoires in COVID-19. Using immunoSEQ multiplex PCR, the repertoire was profiled, and TCRdb retains in-frame clones only, with some absent. The table records some 300,000 clones, 70% to 90% of them present only once. Sequences were obtained from peripheral blood. The receptors come from a man between 65 and 80 years old with acute or convalescent COVID-19. The CDR3 runs from the conserved cysteine through the conserved F or W. A D gene is named only where the DNA matches it firmly. Only some rows state a clone size, as once, few, many or a class for expanded clones.

clone size,D gene,V gene,J gene,CDR3 protein,CDR3 DNA
.,.,TRBV27,TRBJ2-6,CASSLVFEGAGSGANVLTF,TGTGCCAGCAGTTTAGTGTTTGAGGGGGCGGGGTCTGGGGCCAACGTCCTGACTTTC
many,TRBD2,TRBV5-1,TRBJ2-7,CASSLALAGAYEQYF,TGCGCCAGCAGCTTGGCGCTAGCGGGCGCCTACGAGCAGTACTTC
few,TRBD2,TRBV11-2,TRBJ2-1,CASSLGTSGRTGQFF,TGTGCCAGCAGCTTAGGGACTAGCGGGAGAACCGGGCAGTTCTTC
.,TRBD2,TRBV6-2/TRBV6-3,TRBJ2-5,CASSSLPAGAITETQYF,TGTGCCAGCAGTTCTCTCCCAGCGGGAGCGATCACAGAGACCCAGTACTTC
.,.,TRBV12-3/TRBV12-4,TRBJ2-7,CASSLRGAGEQYF,TGTGCCAGCAGTTTACGGGGGGCGGGCGAGCAGTACTTC
.,.,TRBV7-2,TRBJ1-4,CASSSHRTNEKLFF,TGTGCCAGCAGCTCCCACAGGACTAATGAAAAACTGTTTTTT
once,.,TRBV3-1/TRBV3-2,TRBJ1-1,CASRRQDEAFF,TGTGCCAGCAGACGACAAGACGAAGCTTTCTTT
once,TRBD2,TRBV7-8,TRBJ2-5,CASSLGSGGPQETQYF,TGTGCCAGCAGCTTGGGTAGCGGGGGCCCTCAAGAGACCCAGTACTTC
.,.,TRBV30,TRBJ1-3,CAWRLSGNTIYF,TGTGCCTGGAGACTCTCTGGAAACACCATATATTTT
once,.,TRBV24-1,TRBJ1-4,CATSDLRLAGGPTNEKLFF,TGTGCCACCAGTGATTTGCGACTAGCGGGGGGCCCAACTAATGAAAAACTGTTTTTT
.,TRBD1,TRBV14,TRBJ2-1,CASATRGPSSYNEQFF,TGTGCCAGCGCCACTAGGGGGCCTAGCTCCTACAATGAGCAGTTCTTC
.,.,TRBV18,TRBJ1-5,CASSLEKEDQPQHF,TGTGCCAGCTCACTAGAGAAGGAGGATCAGCCCCAGCATTTT
.,TRBD1,TRBV27,TRBJ2-5,CASSLSRTGTSVGTQYF,TGTGCCAGCAGTTTATCCAGGACAGGGACCTCGGTCGGGACCCAGTACTTC
once,TRBD1,TRBV30,TRBJ2-3,CAWSVLRDRGHTDTQYF,TGTGCCTGGAGTGTACTAAGGGACAGGGGGCATACAGATACGCAGTATTTT
.,.,TRBV25-1,TRBJ2-5,CASSDARTSTETQYF,TGTGCCAGCAGTGACGCCAGAACTAGCACGGAGACCCAGTACTTC
.,.,TRBV18,TRBJ1-2,CASSPQGGHHSEHTF,TGTGCCAGCTCACCACAGGGTGGACACCATTCAGAGCACACCTTC
.,.,TRBV28,TRBJ1-6,CASSLNQNNSPLHF,TGTGCCAGCAGTTTGAACCAGAATAATTCACCCCTCCACTTT
few,TRBD2,TRBV27,TRBJ2-1,CASGRAGAAYNEQFF,TGTGCCAGCGGTCGGGCGGGAGCGGCCTACAATGAGCAGTTCTTC
few,TRBD1,TRBV14,TRBJ2-5,CASSGHRGPRKTQYF,TGTGCCAGCAGCGGACACAGGGGGCCGAGAAAGACCCAGTACTTC
.,.,TRBV19,TRBJ1-1,CASSTLDRPNTEAFF,TGTGCCAGTAGTACGCTAGACCGACCGAACACTGAAGCTTTCTTT
.,TRBD1,TRBV7-2,TRBJ2-7,CASSPISWQGAGEQYF,TGTGCCAGCAGCCCCATTTCTTGGCAGGGGGCGGGCGAGCAGTACTTC
.,.,TRBV6-5,TRBJ1-2,CASSPDTVYGYTF,TGTGCCAGCAGTCCCGACACAGTCTATGGCTACACCTTC
few,.,TRBV20-1,TRBJ1-5,CSASGQGNQPQHF,TGCAGTGCTAGTGGTCAGGGCAATCAGCCCCAGCATTTT
few,.,TRBV3-1/TRBV3-2,TRBJ2-2,CASSQDFANTGELFF,TGTGCCAGCAGCCAAGACTTCGCGAACACCGGGGAGCTGTTTTTT
.,.,TRBV4-2,TRBJ1-2,CASSQESTGVVPYGYTF,TGTGCCAGCAGCCAAGAAAGTACGGGGGTCGTTCCCTATGGCTACACCTTC
.,.,TRBV28,TRBJ2-5,CASTRPGEQETQYF,TGTGCCAGCACCCGACCGGGGGAACAAGAGACCCAGTACTTC
many,.,TRBV2,TRBJ1-5,CASSGQADQPQHF,TGTGCCAGCAGTGGACAGGCGGACCAGCCCCAGCATTTT
.,TRBD2,TRBV6-5,TRBJ2-3,CASRVAGVAQDTQYF,TGTGCCAGCAGAGTAGCGGGAGTCGCGCAAGATACGCAGTATTTT
.,.,TRBV19,TRBJ1-2,CASNPYGVGGYTF,TGTGCCAGTAACCCCTACGGGGTTGGGGGCTACACCTTC
few,.,TRBV6-5,TRBJ1-2,CASSYSSTGGIYGYTF,TGTGCCAGCAGTTACTCGAGTACAGGCGGTATCTATGGCTACACCTTC
.,.,TRBV27,TRBJ1-4,CASSQTAGFNEKLFF,TGTGCCAGCAGTCAAACAGCGGGCTTTAATGAAAAACTGTTTTTT
.,TRBD2,TRBV5-1,TRBJ2-7,CASSLSPGLGGEQYF,TGCGCCAGCAGCTTATCCCCGGGACTAGGAGGCGAGCAGTACTTC
.,.,TRBV28,TRBJ2-7,CASSLPSRLSYEQYF,TGTGCCAGCAGTTTACCTTCTAGGTTATCCTACGAGCAGTACTTC
.,.,TRBV6-2/TRBV6-3,TRBJ2-7,CASSYAGIEQYF,TGTGCCAGCAGTTACGCAGGGATCGAGCAGTACTTC
.,TRBD2,TRBV4-1,TRBJ2-2,CASSQDSGGVTGELFF,TGCGCCAGCAGCCAAGACAGCGGGGGGGTGACCGGGGAGCTGTTTTTT
.,.,TRBV6-2/TRBV6-3,TRBJ2-7,CASSRRGSYEQYF,TGTGCCAGCAGCCGCAGGGGCTCCTACGAGCAGTACTTC
once,TRBD1,TRBV3-1/TRBV3-2,TRBJ1-6,CATGTGGNSPLHF,TGTGCCACCGGGACAGGGGGGAATTCACCCCTCCACTTT
.,.,TRBV28,TRBJ2-6,CASSTQGRGANVLTF,TGTGCCAGCAGTACCCAGGGCCGTGGGGCCAACGTCCTGACTTTC
.,.,TRBV7-2,TRBJ2-7,CASSRRQTYEQYF,TGTGCCAGCAGCCGCCGACAGACCTACGAGCAGTACTTC
.,TRBD1,TRBV7-6,TRBJ2-3,CASSISGTARTDTQYF,TGTGCCAGCAGCATATCCGGGACAGCCCGCACAGATACGCAGTATTTT
.,TRBD2,TRBV28,TRBJ2-1,CASSEGGSRYNEQFF,TGTGCCAGCAGTGAGGGCGGGAGTAGATACAATGAGCAGTTCTTC
.,TRBD2,TRBV7-3,TRBJ2-1,CASSLSGGAFNEQFF,TGTGCCAGCAGCTTATCCGGGGGGGCGTTCAATGAGCAGTTCTTC
few,TRBD1,TRBV30,TRBJ1-5,CAWSGKGAAYSNQPQHF,TGTGCCTGGAGTGGGAAGGGGGCAGCTTATAGCAATCAGCCCCAGCATTTT
.,.,TRBV27,TRBJ1-2,CASSLRQGHGYTF,TGTGCCAGCAGTTTAAGGCAGGGTCATGGCTACACCTTC
.,.,TRBV14,TRBJ2-5,CASSQDRGRGIQETQYF,TGTGCCAGCAGCCAAGATCGGGGCAGGGGAATTCAAGAGACCCAGTACTTC
.,TRBD1,TRBV27,TRBJ2-5,CASSFLGQGETQYF,TGTGCCAGCAGTTTTCTCGGACAGGGAGAGACCCAGTACTTC
.,TRBD1,TRBV6-6,TRBJ1-4,CASSSSGGPNEKLFF,TGTGCCAGCAGTTCGTCAGGGGGCCCTAATGAAAAACTGTTTTTT
.,TRBD1,TRBV6-1,TRBJ2-7,CASSEGSWQGAFYEQYF,TGTGCCAGCAGTGAAGGGTCCTGGCAGGGGGCTTTCTACGAGCAGTACTTC
.,TRBD1,TRBV6-5,TRBJ1-1,CASSQTGAVTEAFF,TGTGCCAGCAGCCAGACAGGGGCGGTCACTGAAGCTTTCTTT
.,.,TRBV2,TRBJ1-5,CASSETASNQPQHF,TGTGCCAGCAGTGAAACTGCTAGCAATCAGCCCCAGCATTTT
.,.,TRBV24-1,TRBJ1-1,CATSDSRTGGILNTEAFF,TGTGCCACCAGTGATTCGAGGACGGGGGGGATTTTGAACACTGAAGCTTTCTTT
.,TRBD1,TRBV19,TRBJ1-2,CASSIVRGLAYGYTF,TGTGCCAGTAGTATAGTCAGGGGGCTCGCCTATGGCTACACCTTC
once,TRBD1,TRBV6-5,TRBJ1-5,CASSYTGDQPQHF,TGTGCCAGCAGTTATACAGGGGATCAGCCCCAGCATTTT
.,TRBD1,TRBV30,TRBJ1-5,CAWGVSGQGYQPQHF,TGTGCCTGGGGTGTCTCGGGACAGGGCTATCAGCCCCAGCATTTT
.,TRBD1,TRBV18,TRBJ1-1,CASSSSGGTEAFF,TGTGCCAGCTCATCGTCAGGGGGCACTGAAGCTTTCTTT
.,TRBD1,TRBV19,TRBJ1-3,CASSGDRGSGNTIYF,TGTGCCAGTAGTGGAGACAGGGGATCTGGAAACACCATATATTTT
.,TRBD2,TRBV5-4,TRBJ2-5,CASTPAGGVQETQYF,TGTGCCAGCACCCCAGCGGGAGGGGTACAGGAGACCCAGTACTTC
.,.,TRBV6-6,TRBJ1-2,CASSYSDSSYGYTF,TGTGCCAGCAGTTACTCGGACAGTTCCTATGGCTACACCTTC
.,TRBD1,TRBV27,TRBJ1-1,CASRTGGATEAFF,TGTGCCAGCAGAACAGGGGGGGCCACTGAAGCTTTCTTT
.,.,TRBV7-2,TRBJ2-1,CASSLLTGRSEQFF,TGTGCCAGCAGCTTACTAACAGGGCGGAGTGAGCAGTTCTTC